What follows are 9 T cell receptor beta chains derived from one specimen sequenced in a study of T cell responses to AZD1222 COVID-19 vaccine. Clones were read by immunoSEQ multiplex PCR, and TCRdb kept only the in-frame ones, dropping some. Among 90,000 to 120,000 clones listed, roughly 87% were seen once. The source was peripheral blood, collected on day 0 of AZD1222 vaccination. The receptors here all came from an adult in good health.

The V gene is TRBV28, the J gene TRBJ1-5, with D hard to call. CDR3 length equals 14 residues. V lost 5 bases, J lost 0 bases, and 8 bases lay in between. CDR1 is MDHEN and CDR2 is SYDVKM in the germline V gene. The CDR3 region is CASSAQISNQPQHF. The CDR3 DNA reads TGTGCCAGCAGTGCACAGATTAGCAATCAGCCCCAGCATTTT.

The chain joins TRBV9 to TRBJ1-2; weak D call: TRBD1 (6 bases). Trimming pared 4 bases from V and 6 bases from J, leaving 16 bases between. Germline assignment: CDR1 SGDLS and CDR2 YYNGEE. This CDR3 is built from 14 residues. The CDR3 spells CASSTLPGGDGYTF. The CDR3 nucleotides are TGTGCCAGCAGCACCCTGCCGGGGGGCGATGGCTACACCTTC. The entire variable domain, with the rest obtained from reference TRBV9 and TRBJ1-2, is as follows: DSGVTQTPKHLITATGQRVTLRCSPRSGDLSVYWYQQSLDQGLQFLIQYYNGEERAKGNILERFSAQQFPDLHSELNLSSLELGDSALYFCASSTLPGGDGYTFGSGTRLTVV.

The chain couples TRBV7-8 to TRBJ2-3; 10 positions agree with TRBD2. J gave up 6 bases and V 1 base, and 7 bases lay outside the gene matches. The CDR3 totals 16 residues. Per the germline V gene, CDR1 is SGHVS and CDR2 is FQNEAQ. The CDR3 DNA is TGTGCCAGCAGCTTAGGTACTAGCGGGGCAGAGGATACGCAGTATTTT. This sequence encodes CASSLGTSGAEDTQYF.

This chain joins TRBV10-3 and TRBJ2-3, with 11 bases that match TRBD2. Germline V gives CDR1 ENHRY, CDR2 SYGVKD. The CDR3 is 18 amino acids. Losses at the gene ends were 7 bases for V and 1 base for J; bases not matched to a gene: 13. The CDR3 DNA reads TGTGCCATCATCCCAACTAGCGGGGGTCTTTCCCGCACAGATACGCAGTATTTT. Translation gives CAIIPTSGGLSRTDTQYF.

V gene TRBV19 combines with J gene TRBJ1-1; D unclear. The germline V gene encodes CDR1 LNHDA and CDR2 SQIVND (reference sequence). The CDR3 length is 11 residues. The germline V and J ends were trimmed by 7 bases and 7 bases, with 10 bases remaining between them. The chain's CDR3 is CASKFRSEAFF. The CDR3 DNA is TGTGCCAGTAAGTTCCGAAGTGAAGCTTTCTTT.

The rearrangement links TRBV15 to TRBJ1-1, with no clear D. The CDR3 contains 13 residues. V lost 5 bases to trimming and J lost 3 bases, with 10 bases between them. Germline V lookup: CDR1 LNHNV, CDR2 YYDKDF (reference sequence). Here the CDR3 reads CATSQTLYTEAFF. The DNA for the CDR3 is TGTGCCACCAGCCAGACCTTGTACACTGAAGCTTTCTTT.

V and J are TRBV7-9 and TRBJ2-7; D is uncertain. V lost 5 bases and J 2 bases, leaving 13 bases between the germline ends. Germline assignment: CDR1 SEHNR and CDR2 FQNEAQ (reference sequence). The length of the CDR3 is 14 residues. CDR3 DNA sequence: TGTGCCAGCAGCGTTCTTGACGGAGCCTACGAGCAGTACTTC. It encodes CASSVLDGAYEQYF.

The V call is TRBV11-2, the J call TRBJ1-2, with unresolved D. Germline-derived CDR1 and CDR2 are SGHAT and FQNNGV. The CDR3 sequence is 12 residues long. The V end lost 4 bases, the J end lost 4 bases, and 7 bases lay between the germline ends. CDR3 DNA sequence: TGTGCCAGCAGCTGGAGTTCCTATGGCTACACCTTC. Encoded protein: CASSWSSYGYTF.

V and J are TRBV9 and TRBJ1-1, with a tentative D call TRBD1 (5 bases). The germline CDR1 and CDR2 sequences are SGDLS and YYNGEE. V was shortened by 4 bases and J by 1 base, with 14 bases between the two germline ends. The CDR3 is 15 residues long. This chain's CDR3 is CASSPRDGRNTEAFF. The DNA for the CDR3 is TGTGCCAGCAGCCCCCGGGACGGCAGGAACACTGAAGCTTTCTTT.